The clone carrying this T cell receptor (beta chain) occurred many times. There are 14 residues in the CDR3. After removal of 0 bases from V and 3 bases from J, the junction contained 4 bases not matched to a gene. Germline CDR1 and CDR2: SQVTM and ANQGSEA. The data were obtained in a study of T cells in Graves' hyperthyroidism and ophthalmopathy. Inclusion characteristics of ophthalmopathy patients comprised a Clinical Activity Score of at least 3, a NOSPECS grade of at least 4, and duration under 3 months. Each 10 ml fresh peripheral blood draw supplied the PBMCs. It was RNA transcripts that yielded the amplified TCR beta CDR3 regions. HTBI primers were used for first-round RT-PCR of the TCR CDR3. TCRdb re-analysed the multiplex PCR reads in MiXCR, keeping a single row per CDR3 protein. In the table there are 400,000 to 600,000 distinct CDR3 sequences, 15% to 20% of which are singletons.

This TCR was sampled from a woman aged 25 to 45 with Graves' ophthalmopathy. The rearrangement uses TRBV29-1 and TRBJ1-2, with 7 bases aligning to TRBD1. Source material: blood. The DNA for the CDR3 is TGCAGCGTTGAAGATCCCCAGGGGGACTATGGCTACACCTTC. Translation gives CSVEDPQGDYGYTF.